Listed here is a single TCR beta chain. The antigen remains unidentified. The data were taken from a study of cytomegalovirus exposure and HLA in healthy donors. Study-level findings and limits: V- and J-gene trimming of TCR beta was linked (in a later analysis) to a missense DCLRE1C variant. TCR association rates varied by HLA locus in a later analysis, with DRB1 highest and HLA-C lowest.

The germline gives CDR1 MNHEY, CDR2 SMNVEV (reference sequence). Trimming left V 0 bases short and J 5 bases short, with 13 bases between. This CDR3 has 15 amino acids. It was with 60 Vbeta and 13 Jbeta primers that the PCR ran. Assay used: immunoSEQ multiplex PCR; TCRdb lists only in-frame clones, some missing. The profile shows fewer than 150,000 clones, over 65% of them singletons. The sequence came from a man aged 50 or older in good health and CMV-seronegative. The gene calls are TRBV27 and TRBJ2-5, with D perhaps matching TRBD1 (5 bases). Material for sequencing was PBMCs. In DNA form, the CDR3 reads TGTGCCAGCAGTTTATCAGGGGTGACGTTGGAGACCCAGTACTTC. Translating gives CASSLSGVTLETQYF.